This T cell receptor (beta chain) was sequenced in a study of blood T cell repertoires in COVID-19. Looking at the study overall: Both acute and convalescent COVID-19 samples were obtained from the United States, Italy and Spain.

Under the authors' procedure: Reference gene primer amplification in the assay estimated nucleated cell counts. The data were produced by immunoSEQ multiplex PCR, yet TCRdb's version contains in-frame clones alone and is incomplete. The V and J calls and clone size are taken from that table; D and trimming were inferred from the DNA. The sample lists 200,000 or so clones, approximately 91% occurring once. With 4 bases clipped from V and 6 bases from J, the junction kept 6 bases outside the gene matches. Per germline, CDR1 SGHVS and CDR2 FQNEAQ. The CDR3 spans 14 residues. The specimen sequenced was peripheral blood. The genes are TRBV7-8 and TRBJ1-5; 7 bases align to TRBD1. The source of this sequence is a man in his fifties or sixties with COVID-19, enrolled during active disease. The DNA for the CDR3 is TGTGCCAGCAGCTCCCTACGACAGGGTCAGCCCCAGCATTTT. This encodes CASSSLRQGQPQHF.